A selection of T cell receptor beta chains follows, all from one sample in a study of cytomegalovirus exposure and HLA in healthy donors. Sequenced by immunoSEQ multiplex PCR; TCRdb stores in-frame clones only, minus some. The data contain 150,000 to 200,000 clones, under 80% of them singletons. The sample consisted of PBMCs. Receptors originate from a man aged 35 to 55 in good health and CMV-seronegative. The CDR3 runs from the conserved cysteine through the conserved F or W. A D gene is named only where the DNA matches it firmly. The size field is filled for only some rows; it gives once, few, many or a size class.

cdr3_length clone_size d_call j_call v_call cdr3_nt cdr3_aa
15 once TRBD2 TRBJ2-1 TRBV10-3 TGTGCCGTAGGGACTAGCGCTAGCTCCTACAATGAGCAGTTCTTC CAVGTSASSYNEQFF
19 . TRBD1 TRBJ2-2 TRBV19 TGTGCCAGTAGTAGAGTCCCGGGACAGGGCGGCGGTAGGACCGGGGAGCTGTTTTTT CASSRVPGQGGGRTGELFF
15 once TRBD2 TRBJ2-7 TRBV19 TGTGCCAGTAGTATAGATCTTACCGGGAGGTACGAGCAGTACTTC CASSIDLTGRYEQYF
15 . TRBD1 TRBJ2-7 TRBV5-1 TGCGCCAGCAGCTTGTGGGACAGAGGCTCCTACGAGCAGTACTTC CASSLWDRGSYEQYF
15 few . TRBJ2-7 TRBV4-3 TGCGCCAGCAGCCAAGATCGGGGGTTATCCTACGAGCAGTACTTC CASSQDRGLSYEQYF
13 . TRBD2 TRBJ2-2 TRBV7-9 TGCCACACTAGCGAGAGGAACACCGGGGAGCTGTTTTTT CHTSERNTGELFF
16 . TRBD1 TRBJ1-6 TRBV2 TGTGCCAGCAGTCAAACCGGGACAGTTAAAGATTCACCCCTCCACTTT CASSQTGTVKDSPLHF
14 few . TRBJ2-1 TRBV5-4 TGTGCCAGCAGCTTGAGGAGAGTTTTGGATGAGCAGTTCTTC CASSLRRVLDEQFF
14 . . TRBJ2-2 TRBV19 TGTGCCAGTAGCCGCTCACTAGTGACCGGGGAGCTGTTTTTT CASSRSLVTGELFF
14 . . TRBJ2-2 TRBV7-2 TGTGCCAGCAGCTCTGACTACAACACCGGGGAGCTGTTTTTT CASSSDYNTGELFF
15 . TRBD2 TRBJ2-5 TRBV6-5 TGTGCCAGCAGTTACTCGCTAGCGGGGGGGGAGACCCAGTACTTC CASSYSLAGGETQYF
12 few . TRBJ2-7 TRBV30 TGTGCCTGGCAAACGGAGAAAGACGAGCAGTACTTC CAWQTEKDEQYF
15 . . TRBJ2-5 TRBV7-7 TGTGCTAGCAGCTTATTAGCCTCCCAGGGGGAGACCCAGTACTTC CASSLLASQGETQYF
12 . . TRBJ2-3 TRBV5-1 TGCGCCAGCAGCTTCCTCACAGATACGCAGTATTTT CASSFLTDTQYF
12 . . TRBJ2-2 TRBV10-2 TGCGCCAGCAGTGAGCTTATCGGGGAGCTGTTTTTT CASSELIGELFF
15 . . TRBJ2-7 TRBV25-1 TGTGCCAGCAGTGGGGCCGGGACTGTCCCTTCCGAGCAGTACTTC CASSGAGTVPSEQYF
13 . . TRBJ1-1 TRBV18 TGTGCCAGCTCACCGAAGGCAGGGATAGAAGCTTTCTTT CASSPKAGIEAFF
15 few . TRBJ1-3 TRBV5-6 TGTGCCAGCAGCTTGATTGAGAGCTCTGGAAACACCATATATTTT CASSLIESSGNTIYF
14 . . TRBJ1-5 TRBV19 TGTGCCACCGCCAGGGCCTCGGGCAATCAGCCCCAGCATTTT CATARASGNQPQHF
16 once TRBD2 TRBJ2-1 TRBV2 TGTGCCAGCAGTAAAGGGACTAGCGGGAGGGCCGGTGAGCAGTTCTTC CASSKGTSGRAGEQFF
14 . . TRBJ2-5 TRBV29-1 TGCAGCGTTGGGCAACAGGGAGCCCAGGGAACCCAGTACTTC CSVGQQGAQGTQYF
13 few . TRBJ2-1 TRBV29-1 TGCAGCGTTGACGCTACCTCCTACAATGAGCAGTTCTTC CSVDATSYNEQFF
15 once TRBD2 TRBJ2-1 TRBV5-1 TGCGCCAGCAGCTTGGGTGGGAGCGGGAACCGTGAGCAGTTCTTC CASSLGGSGNREQFF
13 . . TRBJ2-1 TRBV27 TGTGCCAGCAGTTCAGGACTAAACAATGAGCAGTTCTTC CASSSGLNNEQFF
16 . TRBD1 TRBJ2-7 TRBV30 TGTGCCTGGAGTGTAAGGGGACAGGGGGCTTCCTACGAGCAGTACTTC CAWSVRGQGASYEQYF
16 few . TRBJ2-7 TRBV23-1 TGCGCCAGCAGTCGCCGCAGGGAAGGTACCCCCTACGAGCAGTACTTC CASSRRREGTPYEQYF
17 . . TRBJ1-5 TRBV23-1 TGCGCCAGCAGTCCCACGGGGGTAAGGGGCAAAGATCAGCCCCAGCATTTT CASSPTGVRGKDQPQHF
15 . TRBD1 TRBJ1-4 TRBV5-4 TGTGCCAGCAGCTCAGGGGGCTCTACTAATGAAAAACTGTTTTTT CASSSGGSTNEKLFF
15 once TRBD2 TRBJ2-1 TRBV2 TGTGCCAGCAGTAAGACTAGCGGGGGATTCAATGAGCAGTTCTTC CASSKTSGGFNEQFF
15 . TRBD1 TRBJ2-7 TRBV19 TGTGCCAGTAGTAGAACCGGGACAGGGGTCAACGAGCAGTACTTC CASSRTGTGVNEQYF
13 . . TRBJ1-2 TRBV6-1 TGTGCCAGCAGTCCGGAGACAGACTATGGCTACACCTTC CASSPETDYGYTF
14 once TRBD2 TRBJ2-4 TRBV7-2 TGTGCCAGCGACGCCGGGGGGTCCAAAAACATTCAGTACTTC CASDAGGSKNIQYF
17 . TRBD1 TRBJ1-3 TRBV9 TGTGCCAGCAGCGCAGCCAGAGGGACAGGGCCTGGAAACACCATATATTTT CASSAARGTGPGNTIYF
15 once TRBD1 TRBJ2-7 TRBV11-1 TGTGCCAGCAGCCGGGGACAGGGGAGCTCCTACGAGCAGTACTTC CASSRGQGSSYEQYF
20 . TRBD1 TRBJ2-6 TRBV23-1 TGCGCCAGCAGTCCCCTAGGCGAGAGACAGGGGGCGTGGGGGGCCAACGTCCTGACTTTC CASSPLGERQGAWGANVLTF
15 few TRBD1 TRBJ2-7 TRBV2 TGTGCCAGCAGGGAATATACGGGACAGGAGAACGAGCAGTACTTC CASREYTGQENEQYF
13 few TRBD1 TRBJ1-4 TRBV29-1 TGCAGCGTCTCGGACAGGGCGAATGAAAAACTGTTTTTT CSVSDRANEKLFF
15 once TRBD1 TRBJ1-1 TRBV6-5 TGTGCCAGCAGTTACATAAGACAGGGGAACACTGAAGCTTTCTTT CASSYIRQGNTEAFF